This T cell receptor (beta chain) was identified during a study of OX40 agonist ivuxolimab in advanced cancers. Study details: Aged about 20 to 80 with a mean of approximately 60 years, they were roughly 83% male.

Germline V gene lookup returns CDR1 KGHSH and CDR2 LQKENI. After removal of 3 bases from V and 9 bases from J, the junction contained 8 bases not matched to a gene. CDR3 length: 16 amino acids. Assay: immunoSEQ multiplex PCR; the TCRdb copy retains only in-frame clones and omits some. The table records about 85,000 clones, roughly 84% of them present only once. About this clone: Its antigen remains unknown.

General observations from the study: Average numbers of expanded clones were greater in CD8+ T cells than in CD4+. By week 6 at 0.1 to 3.0 mg/kg, blood CD4+ and CD8+ T cells had expanded clonally.

Blood sampling took place at baseline, cycle 4 day 1, and cycle 7 day 1. The source was CD4+ or CD8+ T cells sorted from blood, collected in a trial of the OX40 agonist ivuxolimab. This clonotype was obtained from an adult with an advanced solid tumor such as melanoma, head and neck, liver or kidney cancer. The chain joins TRBV18 to TRBJ2-3; TRBD2 matches at 14 bases. The CDR3 DNA sequence: TGTGCCAGCTCACCCGACACCGGGACTAGCGGGAGCACGCAGTATTTT. Its protein is CASSPDTGTSGSTQYF.